This T cell receptor (beta chain) was recovered during a study of post-analysis software for immune sequencing data. Turning to the study itself: Patients with relapsing-remitting, secondary progressive and progressive-relapsing multiple sclerosis courses were all represented.

Findings and caveats of the study: Relative to controls, patients had several TRBV segments at higher frequency, with TRBV5-6, TRBV5-1 and TRBV20-1 among these. Multiple sclerosis patients had significantly lower normalized Chao1 diversity than controls.

Worth noting for this clonotype: What it recognizes is unknown.

Prepared libraries of TCR beta cDNA carried unique molecular identifiers. TCRdb called the PCR reads again in MiXCR, with one record for every CDR3 protein. The sample records roughly 430,000 distinct CDR3 sequences, about 40% being singletons. Germline-derived CDR1 and CDR2 are SGHTA and FQGNSA. This CDR3 has 15 amino acids. Trimming removed 1 base from V and 7 bases from J, with 14 bases in between. The receptor comes from a girl aged 2 to 10 with multiple sclerosis. V gene TRBV7-2 combines with J gene TRBJ2-1; no definite D call. The sequencing input was blood. The CDR3 is CASSLVLPHGNEQFF. Here the CDR3 DNA reads TGTGCCAGCAGCTTAGTCCTCCCTCATGGAAATGAGCAGTTCTTC.